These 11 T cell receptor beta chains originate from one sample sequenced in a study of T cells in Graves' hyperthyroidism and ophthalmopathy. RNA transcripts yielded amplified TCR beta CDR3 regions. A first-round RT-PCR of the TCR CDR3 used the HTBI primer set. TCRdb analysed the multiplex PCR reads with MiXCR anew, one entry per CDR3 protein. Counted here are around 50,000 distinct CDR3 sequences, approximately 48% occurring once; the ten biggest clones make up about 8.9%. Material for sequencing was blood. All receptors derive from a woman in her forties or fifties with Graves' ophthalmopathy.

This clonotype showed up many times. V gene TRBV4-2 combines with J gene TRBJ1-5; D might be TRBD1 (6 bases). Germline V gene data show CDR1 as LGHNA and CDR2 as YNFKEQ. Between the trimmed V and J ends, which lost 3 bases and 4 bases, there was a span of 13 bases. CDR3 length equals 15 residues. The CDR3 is CASSHGQGSNQPQHF. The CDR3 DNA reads TGTGCCAGCAGCCACGGGCAGGGGAGTAATCAGCCCCAGCATTTT.

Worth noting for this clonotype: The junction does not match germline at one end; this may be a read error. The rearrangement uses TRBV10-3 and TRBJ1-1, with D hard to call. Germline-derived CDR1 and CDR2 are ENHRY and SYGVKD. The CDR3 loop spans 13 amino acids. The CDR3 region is CAISESTRTETFF. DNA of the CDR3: TGTGCCATCAGTGAGTCGACGCGGACTGAAACTTTCTTT.

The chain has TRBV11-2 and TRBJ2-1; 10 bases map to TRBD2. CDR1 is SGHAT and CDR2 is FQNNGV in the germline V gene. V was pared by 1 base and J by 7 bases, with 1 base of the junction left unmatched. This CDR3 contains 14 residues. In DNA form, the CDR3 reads TGTGCCAGCAGCTTAGGTAGCGGGGGGAATGAGCAGTTCTTC. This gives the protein CASSLGSGGNEQFF.

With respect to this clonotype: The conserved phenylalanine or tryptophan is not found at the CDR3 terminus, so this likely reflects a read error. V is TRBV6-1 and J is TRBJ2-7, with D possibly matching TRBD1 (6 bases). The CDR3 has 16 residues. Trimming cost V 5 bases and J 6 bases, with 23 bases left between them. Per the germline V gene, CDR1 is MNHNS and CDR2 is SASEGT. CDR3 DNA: TGTGCCAGCAGTCCCAACAGGGACCCCCTTACGAGCGAGCAGTACTCC. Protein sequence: CASSPNRDPLTSEQYS.

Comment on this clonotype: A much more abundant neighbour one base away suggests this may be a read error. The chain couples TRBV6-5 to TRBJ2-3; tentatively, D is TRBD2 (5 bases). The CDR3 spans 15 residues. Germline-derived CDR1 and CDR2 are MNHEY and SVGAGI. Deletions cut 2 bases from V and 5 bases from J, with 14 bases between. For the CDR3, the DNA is TGTGCCAGCAGTTACGCAGAGGGCCGCAGAGATACGCAGTATTTT. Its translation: CASSYAEGRRDTQYF.

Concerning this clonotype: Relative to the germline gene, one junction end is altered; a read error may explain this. The CDR3 region is CSARDLSTGTQYF. The DNA of the CDR3 is TGTAGTGCGAGGGACCTATCCACAGGTACGCAGTATTTT. The chain joins TRBV20-1 to TRBJ2-3; D may match TRBD1 or TRBD2 (5 bases each). This CDR3 is 13 amino acids long. The V gene's germline CDR1 is DFQATT and CDR2 SNEGSKA (reference sequence).

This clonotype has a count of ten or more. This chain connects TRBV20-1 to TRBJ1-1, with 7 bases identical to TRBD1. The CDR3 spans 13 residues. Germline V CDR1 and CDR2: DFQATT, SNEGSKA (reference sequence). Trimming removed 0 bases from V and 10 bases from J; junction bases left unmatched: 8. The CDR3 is CSAREETGWGAFF. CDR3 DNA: TGCAGTGCTAGAGAAGAGACAGGGTGGGGAGCTTTCTTT.

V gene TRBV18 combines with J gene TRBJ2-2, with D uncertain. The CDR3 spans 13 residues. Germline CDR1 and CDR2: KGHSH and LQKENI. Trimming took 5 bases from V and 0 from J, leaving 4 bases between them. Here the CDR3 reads CASSITNTGELFF. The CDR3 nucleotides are TGTGCCAGCTCAATAACGAACACCGGGGAGCTGTTTTTT.

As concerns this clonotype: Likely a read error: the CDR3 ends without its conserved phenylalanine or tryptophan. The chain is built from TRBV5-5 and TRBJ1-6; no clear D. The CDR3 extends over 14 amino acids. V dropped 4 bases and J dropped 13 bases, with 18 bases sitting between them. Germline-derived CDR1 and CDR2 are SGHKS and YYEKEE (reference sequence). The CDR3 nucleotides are TGTGCCAGCAGCACGGGTCCCCCTTTTTCGCCCCTCCACTCT. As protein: CASSTGPPFSPLHS.

The CDR3 region has the DNA TGCAGTGCGTCAGACAGCAGCCGATTTGAAGCTTTCTTT. Residues: CSASDSSRFEAFF. The chain employs TRBV20-1 and TRBJ1-1, with D tentatively TRBD1 (5 bases). The germline CDR1 and CDR2 sequences are DFQATT and SNEGSKA (reference sequence). The CDR3 runs to 13 residues. V gave up 6 bases and J gave up 7 bases, with 18 bases separating them.

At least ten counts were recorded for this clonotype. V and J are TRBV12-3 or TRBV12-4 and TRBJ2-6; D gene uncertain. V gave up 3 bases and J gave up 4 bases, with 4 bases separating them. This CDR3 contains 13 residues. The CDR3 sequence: CASSFRGANVLTF. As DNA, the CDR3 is TGTGCCAGCAGTTTTAGGGGGGCCAACGTCCTGACTTTC.